This record covers a single T cell receptor (beta chain). What it recognizes is unknown. This specimen comes from a study of shared clonotypes between healthy human individuals. Overall study results and limits: It was the non-shared clonotypes that had lower generation probabilities than clonotypes shared by all four donors. Sharing of clonotypes among donors was expected to vary with sequencing depth.

Replicate PCRs from sorted subsets contained 200 ng DNA, which is around 30,000 T cell genomes. In the authors' workflow: From ImmunoSEQ came sequences covering only the junction and carrying no quality scores, so filtering differed. This table comes from immunoSEQ multiplex PCR, and its TCRdb copy is limited to in-frame clones, with some not included. That table is the source of V, J and clone size, and D and trimming were worked out from the DNA. In the table there are about 2 million clones, 85% to 95% of which are singletons. The CDR3 runs 16 residues. V trimming: 4 bases; J trimming: 2 bases; junction bases outside the gene matches: 7. Per germline, CDR1 MNHEY and CDR2 SVGAGI.

This chain links TRBV6-5 with TRBJ2-2; 7 bases line up with TRBD2. The source material was naive CD4+ T cells sorted from blood. Subset given: CD45RA+ positively selected. The sequence derives from a man aged 18 to 29 in good health. The CDR3 region has the DNA TGTGCCAGCAGTTCGGGACTAAAGGTTAACACCGGGGAGCTGTTTTTT. It specifies CASSSGLKVNTGELFF.